This T cell receptor (beta chain) was captured in a study of cytomegalovirus exposure and HLA in healthy donors. Study-wide points: The tendency of first-cohort TCR clusters to co-occur in the 90 to 150 validation repertoires was the finding of a later analysis. The listing of 150 or so TCR beta chains classed them as cytomegalovirus-associated. Diagnosis of cytomegalovirus status made by the classifier reportedly showed high specificity and sensitivity.

A remark on this clone: The target antigen is unknown.

Method: immunoSEQ multiplex PCR; TCRdb's copy keeps in-frame clones and lacks some. Of under 250,000 clones listed, 75% to 90% are singletons. V was cut by 4 bases and J by 1 base, with 14 bases left in between. Germline CDR1 and CDR2: SGHRS and YFSETQ. This CDR3 has 16 amino acids. Sequencing was done on a sample of PBMCs. The receptor was isolated from a woman aged 18-30 years in good health and CMV-seronegative. The chain has TRBV5-1 and TRBJ2-2; D gene ambiguous. The CDR3 DNA sequence: TGCGCCAGCAGCCTTATACCGGGCCTGAACACCGGGGAGCTGTTTTTT. This gives the protein CASSLIPGLNTGELFF.